Following are 16 T cell receptor beta chains from one sample sequenced in a study of T-cell memory formation after mild COVID-19. TCRdb independently ran MiXCR on the 5' RACE reads; one entry per CDR3 protein. The sample holds about 430,000 distinct CDR3 sequences; 18% are singletons and the top ten take 20% to 25%. Sequencing was performed on PBMCs or a T cell subset sorted from them (not recorded which). The receptors come from a man aged 18 to 35 who had mild COVID-19 (a few samples of this study predate the infection). Cell type and time point are not known.

The chain links TRBV5-6 to TRBJ2-2; D uncertain. V lost 0 bases and J 5 bases, leaving 11 bases between the germline ends. Germline V CDR1 and CDR2: SGHDT, YYEEEE. The CDR3 is 15 residues long. CDR3 nucleotide sequence: TGTGCCAGCAGCTTGGCGCCAGGCGGTACCGGGGAGCTGTTTTTT. Amino acids: CASSLAPGGTGELFF.

This clonotype came up a few times. The genes are TRBV15 and TRBJ2-5; D remains ambiguous. The CDR3 is 13 residues long. Trimming stripped 0 bases from V and 5 bases from J, with 7 bases between. Germline V gives CDR1 LNHNV, CDR2 YYDKDF (reference sequence). This CDR3 is CATSRDQGETQYF. In DNA form, the CDR3 reads TGTGCCACCAGCAGAGATCAAGGGGAGACCCAGTACTTC. The whole variable domain, remainder taken from reference TRBV15 and TRBJ2-5, is DAMVIQNPRYQVTQFGKPVTLSCSQTLNHNVMYWYQQKSSQAPKLLFHYYDKDFNNEADTPDNFQSRRPNTSFCFLDIRSPGLGDTAMYLCATSRDQGETQYFGPGTRLLVL.

This clonotype was found a few times. The chain's CDR3 is CASSLGSGQEAFF. The CDR3 coding sequence is TGTGCCAGCAGCCTTGGTTCGGGACAAGAAGCTTTCTTT. J is TRBJ1-1 and V is TRBV5-5; D perhaps matches TRBD1 (6 bases). Between the trimmed V and J ends, which lost 4 bases and 8 bases, there was a span of 15 bases. This CDR3 is 13 amino acids long. CDR1 SGHKS and CDR2 YYEKEE come from the germline V gene (reference sequence). Full variable domain (remainder filled in from reference TRBV5-5 and TRBJ1-1): DAGVTQSPTHLIKTRGQQVTLRCSPISGHKSVSWYQQVLGQGPQFIFQYYEKEERGRGNFPDRFSARQFPNYSSELNVNALLLGDSALYLCASSLGSGQEAFFGQGTRLTVV.

This clonotype was picked up a small number of times. The chain carries TRBV6-2 or TRBV6-3 and TRBJ2-7, with 12 bases lining up with TRBD2. The CDR3 has 16 residues. From germline, CDR1 is MNHEY and CDR2 SVGEGT. Trimming at V came to 4 bases and at J to 4 bases, leaving 8 bases not matched to a gene. The CDR3 nucleotides are TGTGCCAGCAGTTCGCCGACTAGCGGGGGATGGTACGAGCAGTACTTC. Protein product: CASSSPTSGGWYEQYF.

CDR3 in amino acids: CASSRQGYYEQYV. The CDR3, as DNA: TGTGCCAGCTCGAGACAGGGGTACTACGAGCAGTACGTC. The gene calls are TRBV28 and TRBJ2-7; 8 bases map to TRBD1. This CDR3 is built from 13 residues. The germline CDR1 and CDR2 sequences are MDHEN and SYDVKM. The V and J ends lost 8 bases and 3 bases, in that order; junction bases with no gene match: 6.

This clonotype was seen only a few times. This rearrangement joins TRBV5-5 to TRBJ1-2, with a tentative D call TRBD1 (5 bases). This CDR3 spans 14 amino acids. Trimming pared 3 bases from V and 8 bases from J, leaving 17 bases between. Per germline, CDR1 SGHKS and CDR2 YYEKEE (reference sequence). CDR3 DNA: TGTGCCAGCAGCTCGGTCGGGGGTCGAGGCGGCTACACCTTC. Amino acid sequence: CASSSVGGRGGYTF.

In regard to this clonotype: At one end the junction does not follow the germline gene, possibly because of a read error. Written as DNA, the CDR3 is TGTGACAGCAGCTTATTACCAGGGGAGAACACTGAAGCTTTCTTT. Protein product: CDSSLLPGENTEAFF. The V call is TRBV7-2, the J call TRBJ1-1, with D possibly TRBD1 on 6 matching bases. The CDR3 is 15 residues long. Looked up from germline, CDR1 is SGHTA and CDR2 is FQGNSA.

A few counts support this clonotype. V usage is TRBV12-3 or TRBV12-4 and J usage is TRBJ2-2, with 7 positions matching TRBD1. The V and J ends lost 9 bases and 4 bases, in that order; junction bases with no gene match: 8. The CDR3 is 14 residues long. The CDR3 DNA follows: TGTGCCAGTCAGTCAGGGGGATTCACCGGGGAGCTGTTTTTT. This encodes CASQSGGFTGELFF.

Comment on this clonotype: Since a much larger clone is just one base distant, this may be a read error. The CDR3 nucleotides are TGCAGTTCTAGAGGTTGGGTTCACACCGGGGAGCTGTTTTTT. Its protein is CSSRGWVHTGELFF. The chain uses TRBV20-1 and TRBJ2-2; D remains unclear. The germline V gene has CDR1 DFQATT and CDR2 SNEGSKA (reference sequence). The CDR3 loop spans 14 amino acids.

The rearrangement links TRBV18 to TRBJ1-2; no firm D call. This CDR3 is built from 13 residues. Between the trimmed V and J ends, which lost 2 bases and 2 bases, there was a span of 6 bases. Germline V gives CDR1 KGHSH, CDR2 LQKENI. CDR3 sequence (DNA): TGTGCCAGCTCACCAGAGATGAACTATGGCTACACCTTC. Residues: CASSPEMNYGYTF.

The chain has TRBV12-3 or TRBV12-4 and TRBJ2-2; 7 bases agree with TRBD1. V gave up 2 bases and J gave up 5 bases; unmatched junction bases: 8. The CDR3 totals 16 residues. CDR3 sequence: CASSLNRGRGTGELFF. Written as DNA, the CDR3 is TGTGCCAGCAGTTTAAACAGGGGAAGGGGGACCGGGGAGCTGTTTTTT.

The DNA for the CDR3 is TGTGCCAGCAGCATGACCTCAGCAGATACGCAGTATTTT. Protein sequence: CASSMTSADTQYF. This chain joins TRBV5-6 and TRBJ2-3; no firm D call. Trimming removed 4 bases at V and 4 bases at J, with 10 bases between. The germline CDR1 and CDR2 sequences are SGHDT and YYEEEE. The CDR3 contains 13 residues.

The gene calls are TRBV11-2 and TRBJ1-2, with TRBD1 matching 9 bases. CDR3 length: 15 residues. Germline V gene lookup returns CDR1 SGHAT and CDR2 FQNNGV. The J segment lost 4 bases and the V segment lost 5 bases, leaving 8 bases of the junction unmatched. CDR3 amino acids: CASSAGPGQGYGYTF. As DNA, the CDR3 is TGTGCCAGCAGCGCGGGCCCGGGACAGGGCTATGGCTACACCTTC.

The rearrangement uses TRBV18 and TRBJ2-3; the match to TRBD1 covers 10 bases. Per germline, CDR1 KGHSH and CDR2 LQKENI. V was clipped by 3 bases and J by 2 bases; unmatched bases: 5. CDR3 length: 16 amino acids. CDR3 residues: CASSPGTGENTDTQYF. CDR3 DNA: TGTGCCAGCTCACCGGGGACAGGGGAAAACACAGATACGCAGTATTTT.

At least ten counts were recorded for this clonotype. The junction does not match germline at one end; this may be a read error. The chain combines TRBV5-1 with TRBJ1-1; 7 nucleotides align to TRBD1. Germline assignment: CDR1 SGHRS and CDR2 YFSETQ. The CDR3 length is 14 residues. The CDR3 bases are TGCGCCAGCAGCCTCCAGGGGGTGAATACTGAAGCTTTCTTT. It specifies CASSLQGVNTEAFF. The variable domain in full, completed from reference TRBV5-1 and TRBJ1-1, reads KAGVTQTPRYLIKTRGQQVTLSCSPISGHRSVSWYQQTPGQGLQFLFEYFSETQRNKGNFPGRFSGRQFSNSRSEMNVSTLELGDSALYLCASSLQGVNTEAFFGQGTRLTVV.

This clonotype occurred a few times. The V call is TRBV6-6, the J call TRBJ2-5, with a tentative D call TRBD1 (6 bases). The germline V and J ends were trimmed by 7 bases and 3 bases, with 12 bases remaining between them. The CDR3 sequence is 13 residues long. Germline CDR1 reads MNHNY; CDR2 reads SVGAGI (reference sequence). CDR3 region: CASIWDTEETQYF. The CDR3 DNA sequence: TGTGCCAGCATTTGGGACACAGAAGAGACCCAGTACTTC.